Described below is a single TCR beta chain sequence and its context. The entry originates in a study of response to subunit inactivated influenza vaccine. V was cut by 8 bases and J by 1 base, with 7 bases left in between. CDR3 length equals 12 residues. TCRdb passed the RT-PCR reads through MiXCR, listing each CDR3 protein once. The sample holds hundreds of thousands of distinct CDR3 sequences, approximately 10% seen once. The receptor's source is a man in his fifties who received an inactivated influenza vaccine. V gene TRBV12-3 or TRBV12-4 combines with J gene TRBJ2-3; no clear D. The specimen comprised PBMCs from blood, sampled on the day of vaccination. In DNA form, the CDR3 reads TGTGCCAGCGGGGTGGGCACAGATACGCAGTATTTT. Translation gives CASGVGTDTQYF.